This T cell receptor beta chain was obtained from a study of PD-L1 blockade in urothelial cancer. Study-wide context: Male patients with bladder-origin urothelial cancer numbered about nine tenths of the roughly 29.

Clones were read by immunoSEQ multiplex PCR, and TCRdb kept only the in-frame ones, dropping some. Of 40,000 to 60,000 clones in the sample, roughly 80% were seen once. Germline values: CDR1 LNHDA, CDR2 SQIVND (reference sequence). The CDR3 totals 14 residues. V was pared by 6 bases and J by 6 bases, with 8 bases of the junction left unmatched. The time point: pretreatment peripheral blood. This TCR came from a man between 65 and 85 years old with urothelial cancer. The chain joins TRBV19 to TRBJ1-5, with 7 bases lining up with TRBD1. The source was PBMCs, collected around atezolizumab (anti-PD-L1) treatment. In DNA form, the CDR3 reads TGTGCCAGTAGCACAACAGGGGCGGCTCAGCCCCAGCATTTT. Translated, it gives CASSTTGAAQPQHF.